This is a list of T cell receptor beta chains from one sample in a study of T cells in Graves' hyperthyroidism and ophthalmopathy. MiXCR was run by TCRdb on the multiplex PCR reads, yielding one entry per CDR3 protein. The table lists some 650,000 distinct CDR3 sequences, approximately 15% of them singletons. Material: blood. Receptors were obtained from a woman in her forties with Graves' ophthalmopathy. Each CDR3 is given with its conserved first and last residue. D genes are given only for firm matches. The listing skips clone size in some rows; elsewhere it reads once, few, many or a size class.

>TRBJ2-7|few|.|TRBV3-1
CASSQDKAEQYF
TGTGCCAGCAGCCAAGATAAGGCCGAGCAGTACTTC
>TRBJ1-2|many|.|TRBV2
CASSGTPRDGYTF
TGTGCCAGCAGTGGGACGCCCCGCGATGGCTACACCTTC
>TRBJ1-2|many|.|TRBV20-1
CSARGGGGNYGYTF
TGCAGTGCTAGAGGTGGGGGAGGGAACTATGGCTACACCTTC
>TRBJ1-3|few|.|TRBV5-1
CASSGGGSGNTIYF
TGCGCCAGCAGTGGGGGGGGCTCTGGAAACACCATATATTTT
>TRBJ2-5|many|TRBD1|TRBV2
CASRDREETQYF
TGTGCCAGCAGGGACAGGGAAGAGACCCAGTACTTC
>TRBJ2-1|.|TRBD2|TRBV5-1
CASSEVGSGNEQFF
TGCGCCAGCAGTGAAGTCGGTAGCGGGAATGAGCAGTTCTTC
>TRBJ2-2|few|TRBD2|TRBV5-4
CASSGGTSPTGELFF
TGTGCCAGCAGCGGCGGGACTAGCCCCACCGGGGAGCTGTTTTTT
>TRBJ1-4|many|.|TRBV3-1
CASSQGGTATNEKLFF
TGTGCCAGCAGCCAAGGGGGGACGGCAACTAATGAAAAACTGTTTTTT
>TRBJ2-1|many|TRBD2|TRBV28
CASALAEGNNEQFF
TGTGCCAGCGCCCTAGCGGAGGGAAACAATGAGCAGTTCTTC
>TRBJ1-2|many|.|TRBV7-9
CASSLDATSYGYTF
TGTGCCAGCAGCTTAGATGCTACCTCCTATGGCTACACCTTC
>TRBJ2-7|many|TRBD2|TRBV6-1
CASSESGISPYEQYF
TGTGCCAGCAGTGAAAGCGGGATCTCGCCCTACGAGCAGTACTTC
>TRBJ2-5|.|.|TRBV7-6
CASFLNWETQYF
TGTGCCAGCTTTCTAAACTGGGAGACCCAGTACTTC
>TRBJ2-3|many|.|TRBV20-1
CSATPFSTDTQYF
TGCAGTGCTACCCCGTTTAGCACAGATACGCAGTATTTT
>TRBJ2-3|many|TRBD2|TRBV11-2
CASSLYSGGAADTQYF
TGTGCCAGCAGCTTATATAGCGGGGGGGCGGCAGATACGCAGTATTTT
>TRBJ2-7|many|TRBD2|TRBV12-3/TRBV12-4
CASSLWTSGGANEQYF
TGTGCCAGCAGTCTATGGACTAGCGGGGGGGCCAACGAGCAGTACTTC
>TRBJ1-1|few|.|TRBV2
CASRKDITEAFF
TGTGCCAGCAGGAAAGATATCACTGAAGCTTTCTTT
>TRBJ2-7|few|TRBD1|TRBV7-9
CASSYARPGQGASYEQYF
TGTGCCAGCAGCTACGCACGCCCGGGACAGGGGGCTTCCTACGAGCAGTACTTC
>TRBJ2-7|.|TRBD2|TRBV11-2
CASSLDGRGYEQCF
TGTGCCAGCAGCTTAGACGGGAGGGGCTACGAGCAGTGCTTC
>TRBJ1-1|.|.|TRBV7-9
CASSLDQGLTEAFF
TGTGCCAGCAGCTTAGACCAGGGCCTCACTGAAGCTTTCTTT
>TRBJ1-1|many|.|TRBV18
CASSPSMNTEAFF
TGTGCCAGCAGCCCCTCAATGAACACTGAAGCTTTCTTT
>TRBJ1-2|few|.|TRBV6-5
CASSYEQGGFYGYTF
TGTGCCAGCAGTTACGAACAGGGCGGTTTCTATGGCTACACCTTC
>TRBJ2-1|.|.|TRBV19
CASSPRVITYNEQFF
TGTGCCAGTAGTCCCCGGGTTATCACCTACAATGAGCAGTTCTTC
>TRBJ1-2|few|.|TRBV9
CASYNNYGYTF
TGTGCCAGCTACAATAACTATGGCTACACCTTC
>TRBJ1-6|.|TRBD1|TRBV12-3/TRBV12-4
CASSLVGQGESPLHF
TGTGCCAGCAGTTTAGTCGGACAGGGTGAATCACCCCTCCACTTT
>TRBJ2-2|.|TRBD2|TRBV4-2
CASSQDGDSGYTGELFF
TGTGCCAGCAGCCAAGATGGTGATAGCGGGTACACCGGGGAGCTGTTTTTT
>TRBJ1-1|once|TRBD1|TRBV27
CASSGGGTGVNTEAFF
TGTGCCAGCAGTGGGGGGGGGACAGGAGTAAACACTGAAGCTTTCTTT
>TRBJ2-1|many|.|TRBV7-9
CASSSTGGLSYNEQFF
TGTGCCAGCAGCTCAACCGGGGGGCTCTCCTACAATGAGCAGTTCTTC
>TRBJ2-5|few|.|TRBV6-2/TRBV6-3
CASSYSVETQYF
TGTGCCAGCAGTTACTCGGTGGAGACCCAGTACTTC
>TRBJ1-6|many|.|TRBV19
CASRTGGHNSPLHF
TGTGCCAGTAGGACCGGTGGCCATAATTCACCCCTCCACTTT
>TRBJ2-1|.|TRBD2|TRBV7-9
CASSPPATSGRDQFF
TGTGCCAGCAGCCCCCCCGCCACTAGCGGGAGGGATCAGTTCTTC
>TRBJ2-1|.|.|TRBV5-1
CASSLSVWDRPPYNEQFF
TGCGCCAGCAGCTTGAGTGTTTGGGACCGACCCCCCTACAATGAGCAGTTCTTC
>TRBJ2-1|.|.|TRBV10-3
CATAPGNYNEQFF
TGTGCCACGGCCCCCGGGAACTACAATGAGCAGTTCTTC
>TRBJ2-5|few|TRBD2|TRBV19
CASSPTAGGVETQYF
TGTGCCAGTAGCCCTACTGCGGGAGGGGTAGAGACCCAGTACTTC
>TRBJ2-2|.|.|TRBV5-4
CASSLDLTSGELFF
TGTGCCAGCAGCTTGGACTTGACCTCCGGGGAGCTGTTTTTT
>TRBJ2-3|many|TRBD2|TRBV7-9
CASSLGLAEDTQYF
TGTGCCAGCTCACTAGGACTAGCGGAAGATACGCAGTATTTT
>TRBJ2-3|many|.|TRBV7-2
CASSSVVSDTQYF
TGTGCCAGCAGCTCCGTGGTATCAGATACGCAGTATTTT
>TRBJ2-2|.|.|TRBV5-1
CASSHPGGRGGTGELFF
TGCGCCAGCAGCCACCCCGGTGGCAGGGGAGGCACCGGGGAGCTGTTTTTT
>TRBJ2-1|many|TRBD2|TRBV6-2/TRBV6-3
CASRSLAFLNEQFF
TGTGCCAGCAGATCACTAGCGTTTCTAAATGAGCAGTTCTTC
>TRBJ1-3|.|TRBD1|TRBV5-1
CASSLSPDRDGAIYF
TGCGCCAGCAGCTTGTCCCCAGACAGGGACGGAGCCATATATTTT
>TRBJ2-7|.|TRBD2|TRBV5-1
CASSLLRSGTSYEQYF
TGCGCCAGCAGCTTACTCCGTAGCGGGACCTCCTACGAGCAGTACTTC
>TRBJ2-1|.|.|TRBV20-1
CSANPTMGNEQFF
TGCAGTGCAAACCCGACTATGGGCAATGAGCAGTTCTTC
>TRBJ2-7|many|.|TRBV28
CASKLNREGFYEQYF
TGTGCCAGCAAATTAAACAGGGAGGGATTCTACGAGCAGTACTTC
>TRBJ2-3|many|.|TRBV7-2
CASTLNWAESTDTQYF
TGTGCCAGCACTCTGAACTGGGCGGAAAGCACAGATACGCAGTATTTT
>TRBJ2-1|few|TRBD2|TRBV20-1
CSARDTGRLAGTYNEQFF
TGCAGTGCTAGAGACACAGGGAGACTAGCGGGGACCTACAATGAGCAGTTCTTC
>TRBJ1-2|few|.|TRBV28
CASSPSGFEIGYTF
TGTGCCAGCAGTCCCTCCGGGTTTGAAATTGGCTACACCTTC
>TRBJ1-2|many|.|TRBV20-1
CSASTGLNVNRYTF
TGCAGTGCTAGTACAGGGTTGAATGTGAATCGCTACACCTTC
>TRBJ2-7|few|.|TRBV14
CASSPTRREQYF
TGTGCCAGCAGCCCTACCCGGCGAGAGCAGTACTTC
>TRBJ1-3|few|.|TRBV4-1
CASSQVRGTGNTIYF
TGCGCCAGCAGCCAAGTACGGGGAACTGGAAACACCATATATTTT
>TRBJ2-2|many|TRBD1|TRBV2
CASSPGTVNTGELFF
TGTGCCAGCAGTCCCGGGACAGTGAACACCGGGGAGCTGTTTTTT
>TRBJ1-2|many|TRBD1|TRBV28
CASSPRDRLDYGYTF
TGTGCCAGCAGTCCACGGGACAGGTTAGACTATGGCTACACCTTC